This T cell receptor (beta chain) was recorded in a study of long-term antiretroviral therapy in people with HIV (dated by TCRdb to between 2021 and 2022). A note on the overall study: Collection of the earliest samples took place about a decade ahead of the 2015 WHO recommendation for immediate ART, at a time when ART was typically delayed until CD4 counts fell. This retrospective serial study examined whether starting ART and sustained HIV suppression were associated with changes in the composition and diversity of the TRB repertoire in peripheral blood. No cross-contamination during QIAcube processing was shown when test extractions of a monoclonal T-cell line were performed alongside over 25 polyclonal samples. A total of some 210 cryopreserved PBMC samples were contributed to the cohort by 30 adults with confirmed HIV infection, with samples collected serially over a mean of approximately six years (range 1-12). Among the 30 to 35 participants with HIV, around 10 were female.

Inclusion was restricted to participants for whom at least one PBMC sample before ART initiation and at least two post-ART samples were available. Treatment was received in the United States of America by all participants with HIV. Before DNA extraction, cryopreserved samples of 1-10 million PBMC were thawed and then washed. At the time of the earliest PBMC sample, participants with HIV were aged between about 20 and 60 years. Per participant, PBMC samples came from 1-4 timepoints prior to ART initiation and 2-8 timepoints following ART initiation, for a median of 7 samples. Serial HIV viral load, CD4+ T-cell count, ART history and demographic data were obtained for every participant. A Qiagen kit on a QIAcube was used to extract genomic DNA from unsorted PBMC, with samples processed in batches of 12. The immunoSEQ hsTCRB v3.0 assay was used at survey level resolution for TRB variable region sequencing. The targeted TRB sequencing depth was roughly 40,000-55,000 T-cell genomes per sample. An Illumina MiSeq with a v3 150-cycle kit was used to sequence the pooled TRB libraries. Per the original workflow: Analysis of repertoires was carried out in R inside a reproducible Nextflow workflow spanning QC, data transformation and analysis. LymphoSeq2, an R package for exploring AIRR-Seq data, was used to implement custom analyses. Four samples that produced fewer than 5000 total TRB sequences were removed, so 150 to 200 HIV repertoires were analyzed. Among the roughly 200 retained HIV repertoires, some 60 were collected before ART initiation and approximately 130 were collected after ART initiation. Repertoires were downsampled to 5000 TRB nucleotide sequences, with summary statistics averaged over 100 downsampling iterations. Only TRB sequences with CDR3 regions of at least seven amino acids were retained for analysis. Two measures captured diversity: a Shannon entropy-derived clonality score and the Gini coefficient. In repertoire networks, the top 5000 CDR3 amino acid sequences were linked whenever an edit distance of one separated two sequences. For TRB CDR3 amino acid sequences, GLIPH2 was used to predict antigen specificity groups and MHC restriction. CDR3 amino acid sequences were matched against VDJdb and McPAS-TCR to flag known CMV, EBV, HIV or tissue antigen associations. Pre-ART, post-ART and control groups were compared with Wilcoxon signed-rank tests and Holm-Bonferroni correction. TCRdb took this table from immuneACCESS and kept in-frame rearrangements with V and J called. Such tables lack part of the clones; where checked against another copy, unresolved V genes explain under half of the gap, and the rest is unexplained. The DNA gave D and trimming, while V, J and clone size come from that table. The sample yields 20,000 to 25,000 clones; about 88% were counted once. The leading ten clones occupy 6.4% of the sample.

This clone was detected once. The specificity of this receptor is unknown. Base qualities are not at hand, and no much larger clone is one base apart. The research as a whole found: Because pre-ART samples had limited cell numbers, profiling was done on unsorted PBMC rather than on sorted CD4+ and CD8+ T cells. The samples span the years 2004 to 2017, and the ART regimens used at that time may not be as effective as current regimens. Starting ART was linked to a significant rise in TRB diversity, yet even with long-term ART the diversity remained significantly lower than in transplant donor controls. Expanded TRB clones identified before ART initiation dominated the repertoire at all time points, although this dominance fluctuated and declined in many PLHIV after ART. Compared with controls, HIV repertoires had narrower CDR3 length ranges, and the network structure pointed to an antigen-experienced repertoire that shifted only slightly toward naive after ART. Limited PBMC availability meant only the TCR beta chain was sequenced, without alpha chain pairing. Inferences about post-ART repertoire changes were limited because no data were available on ART adherence, viral resistance or therapy changes.

Inclusive of the bounding cysteine and phenylalanine, the CDR3 is 16 residues long. Only the CDR3 DNA is retained, 48 bases long and in frame from the first base. Via the germline V gene, CDR1 is SGHRS and CDR2 YFSETQ. V is clipped by 0 bases and J by 3 bases, and the sequence between their germline boundaries is 14 bases long. This clonotype was obtained from a man aged 60-69 years with HIV. The source material was unsorted PBMCs, sampled 0.6 years after starting antiretroviral therapy. Recombination connected TRBV5-1 to TRBJ2-3; TRBD2 might be the D gene, on 5 matching bases. The DNA reads TGCGCCAGCAGCTTGGTCAGCGGAGAGGTGACAGATACGCAGTATTTT. It codes for CASSLVSGEVTDTQYF.